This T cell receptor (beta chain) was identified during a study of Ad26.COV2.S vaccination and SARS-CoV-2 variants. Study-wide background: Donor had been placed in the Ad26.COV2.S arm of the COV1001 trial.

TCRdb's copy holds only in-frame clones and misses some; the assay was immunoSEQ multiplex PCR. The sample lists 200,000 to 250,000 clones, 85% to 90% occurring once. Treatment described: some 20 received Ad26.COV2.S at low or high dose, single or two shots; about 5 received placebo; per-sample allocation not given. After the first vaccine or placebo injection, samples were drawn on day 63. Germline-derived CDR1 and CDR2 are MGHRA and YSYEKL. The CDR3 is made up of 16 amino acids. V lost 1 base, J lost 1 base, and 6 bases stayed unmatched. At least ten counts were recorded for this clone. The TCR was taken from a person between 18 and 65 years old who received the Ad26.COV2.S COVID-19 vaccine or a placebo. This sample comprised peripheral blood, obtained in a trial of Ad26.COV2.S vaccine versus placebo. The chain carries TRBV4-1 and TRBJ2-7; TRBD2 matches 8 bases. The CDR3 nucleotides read TGCGCCAGCAGCCAAGGAGGACTAGCTAAATCCTACGAGCAGTACTTC. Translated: CASSQGGLAKSYEQYF.